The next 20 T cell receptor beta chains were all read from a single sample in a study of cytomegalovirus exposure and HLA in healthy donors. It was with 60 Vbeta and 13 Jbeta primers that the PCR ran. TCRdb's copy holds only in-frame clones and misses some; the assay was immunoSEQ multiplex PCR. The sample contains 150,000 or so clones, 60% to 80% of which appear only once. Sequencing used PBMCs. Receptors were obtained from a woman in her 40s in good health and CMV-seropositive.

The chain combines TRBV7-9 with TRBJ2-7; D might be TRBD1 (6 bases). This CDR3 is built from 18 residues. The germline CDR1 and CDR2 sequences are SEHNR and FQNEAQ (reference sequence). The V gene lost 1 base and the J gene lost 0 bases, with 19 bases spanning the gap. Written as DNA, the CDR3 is TGTGCCAGCAGCTTAGGAATAGGGCCAGGGGAAAGCTCCTACGAGCAGTACTTC. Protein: CASSLGIGPGESSYEQYF.

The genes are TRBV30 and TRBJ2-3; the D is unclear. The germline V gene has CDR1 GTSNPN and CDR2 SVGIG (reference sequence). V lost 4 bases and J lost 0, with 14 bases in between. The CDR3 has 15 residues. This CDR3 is CAWKVVSTSTDTQYF. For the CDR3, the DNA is TGTGCCTGGAAAGTGGTGTCGACTAGCACAGATACGCAGTATTTT.

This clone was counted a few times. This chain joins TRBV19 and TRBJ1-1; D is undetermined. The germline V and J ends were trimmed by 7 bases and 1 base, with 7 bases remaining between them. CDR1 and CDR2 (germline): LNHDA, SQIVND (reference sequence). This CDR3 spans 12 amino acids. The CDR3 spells CASKETNTEAFF. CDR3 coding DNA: TGTGCCAGTAAGGAGACGAACACTGAAGCTTTCTTT.

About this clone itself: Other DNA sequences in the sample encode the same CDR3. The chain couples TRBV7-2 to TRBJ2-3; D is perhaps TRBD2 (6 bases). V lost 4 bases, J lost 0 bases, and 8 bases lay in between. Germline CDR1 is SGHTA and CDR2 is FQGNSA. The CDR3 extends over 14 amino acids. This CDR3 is CASSSSGSTDTQYF. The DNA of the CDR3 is TGTGCCAGCAGCTCGAGCGGGAGCACAGATACGCAGTATTTT.

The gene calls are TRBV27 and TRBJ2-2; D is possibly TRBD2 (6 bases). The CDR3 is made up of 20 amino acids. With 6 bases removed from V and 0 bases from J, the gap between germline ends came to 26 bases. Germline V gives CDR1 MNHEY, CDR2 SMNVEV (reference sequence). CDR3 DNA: TGTGCCAGCAGCCGACGCTCGGGACTGGGCCGGAGTACGAACACCGGGGAGCTGTTTTTT. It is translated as CASSRRSGLGRSTNTGELFF.

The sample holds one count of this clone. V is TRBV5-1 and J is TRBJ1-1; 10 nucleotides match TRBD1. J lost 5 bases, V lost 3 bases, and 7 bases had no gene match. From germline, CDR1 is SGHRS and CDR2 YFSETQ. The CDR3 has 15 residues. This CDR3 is CASSSGTGDETEAFF. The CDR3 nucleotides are TGCGCCAGCAGCTCGGGGACAGGGGATGAAACTGAAGCTTTCTTT.

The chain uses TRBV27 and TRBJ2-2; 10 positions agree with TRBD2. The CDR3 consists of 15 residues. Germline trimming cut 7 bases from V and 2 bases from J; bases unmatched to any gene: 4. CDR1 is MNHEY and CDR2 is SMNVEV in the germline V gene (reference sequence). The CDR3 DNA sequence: TGTGCCAGCACTAGACTAGCGGGTAACACCGGGGAGCTGTTTTTT. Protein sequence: CASTRLAGNTGELFF.

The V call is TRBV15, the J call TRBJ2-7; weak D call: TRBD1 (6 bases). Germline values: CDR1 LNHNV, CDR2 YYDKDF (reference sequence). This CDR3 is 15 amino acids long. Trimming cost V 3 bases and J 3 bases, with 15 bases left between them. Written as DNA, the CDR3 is TGTGCCACCAGCAGCTTTTCCGGACAGAACTACGAGCAGTACTTC. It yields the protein CATSSFSGQNYEQYF.

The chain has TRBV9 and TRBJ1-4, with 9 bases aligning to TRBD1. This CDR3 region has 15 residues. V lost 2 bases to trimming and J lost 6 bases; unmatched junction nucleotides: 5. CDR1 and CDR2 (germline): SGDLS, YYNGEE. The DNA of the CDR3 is TGTGCCAGCAGCGTTAGACAGGGGGATCATGAAAAACTGTTTTTT. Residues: CASSVRQGDHEKLFF.

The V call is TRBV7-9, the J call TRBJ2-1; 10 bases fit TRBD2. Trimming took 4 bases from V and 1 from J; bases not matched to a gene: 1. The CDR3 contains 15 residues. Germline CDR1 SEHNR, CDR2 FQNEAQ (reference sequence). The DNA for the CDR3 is TGTGCCAGCAGCTCGGGACTAGCGTCCTACAATGAGCAGTTCTTC. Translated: CASSSGLASYNEQFF.

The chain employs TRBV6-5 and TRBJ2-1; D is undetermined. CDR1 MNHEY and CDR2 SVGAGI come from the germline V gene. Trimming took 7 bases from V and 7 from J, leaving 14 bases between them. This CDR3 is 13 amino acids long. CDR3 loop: CASTSFTGNEQFF. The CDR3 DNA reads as TGTGCCAGCACCTCCTTCACCGGGAATGAGCAGTTCTTC.

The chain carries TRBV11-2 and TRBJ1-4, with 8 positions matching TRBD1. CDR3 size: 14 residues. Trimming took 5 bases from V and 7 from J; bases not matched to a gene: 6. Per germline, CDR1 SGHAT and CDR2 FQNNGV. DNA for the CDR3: TGTGCCAGCAGCATCGACAGGGGTGTTGAAAAACTGTTTTTT. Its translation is CASSIDRGVEKLFF.

The CDR3 region has the DNA TGTGCCAGCAGTGGACAGCCGAACCATCAGCCCCAGCATTTT. This gives the protein CASSGQPNHQPQHF. The chain uses TRBV2 and TRBJ1-5, with a possible D match to TRBD1 (5 bases). Germline values: CDR1 SNHLY, CDR2 FYNNEI. The V end lost 4 bases, the J end lost 5 bases, and 12 bases lay between the germline ends. This CDR3 is 14 amino acids long.

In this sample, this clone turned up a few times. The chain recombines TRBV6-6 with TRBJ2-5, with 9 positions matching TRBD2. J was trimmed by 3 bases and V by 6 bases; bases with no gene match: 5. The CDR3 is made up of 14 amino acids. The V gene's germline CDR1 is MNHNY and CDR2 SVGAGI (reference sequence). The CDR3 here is CASRLTSGKETQYF. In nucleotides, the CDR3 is TGTGCCAGCAGGCTGACTAGCGGAAAAGAGACCCAGTACTTC.

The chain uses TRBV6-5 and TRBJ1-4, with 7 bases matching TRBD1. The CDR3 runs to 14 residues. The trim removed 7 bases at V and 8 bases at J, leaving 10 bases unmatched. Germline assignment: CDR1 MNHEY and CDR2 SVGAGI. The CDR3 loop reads CASKSGTADEKLFF. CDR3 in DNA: TGTGCCAGCAAATCCGGGACAGCTGACGAAAAACTGTTTTTT.

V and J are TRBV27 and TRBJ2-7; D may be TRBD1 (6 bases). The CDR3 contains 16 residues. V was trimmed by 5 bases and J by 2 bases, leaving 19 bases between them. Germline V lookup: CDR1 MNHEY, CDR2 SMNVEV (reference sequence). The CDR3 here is CASSPWSDSSTYEQYF. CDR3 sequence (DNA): TGTGCCAGCAGTCCCTGGTCGGACAGTTCTACCTACGAGCAGTACTTC.

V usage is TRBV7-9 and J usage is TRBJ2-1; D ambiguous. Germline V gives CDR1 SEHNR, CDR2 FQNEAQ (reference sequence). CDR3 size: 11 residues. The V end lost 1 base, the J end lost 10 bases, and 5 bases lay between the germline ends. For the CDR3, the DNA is TGTGCCAGCAGCTTAGACACAGAGCAGTTCTTC. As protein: CASSLDTEQFF.

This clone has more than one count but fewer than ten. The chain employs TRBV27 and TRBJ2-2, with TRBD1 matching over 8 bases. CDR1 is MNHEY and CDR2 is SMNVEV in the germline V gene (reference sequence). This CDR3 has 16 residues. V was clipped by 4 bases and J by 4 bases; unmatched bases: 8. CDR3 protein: CASSSGTGKATGELFF. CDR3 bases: TGTGCCAGCAGTTCCGGGACAGGAAAAGCCACCGGGGAGCTGTTTTTT.

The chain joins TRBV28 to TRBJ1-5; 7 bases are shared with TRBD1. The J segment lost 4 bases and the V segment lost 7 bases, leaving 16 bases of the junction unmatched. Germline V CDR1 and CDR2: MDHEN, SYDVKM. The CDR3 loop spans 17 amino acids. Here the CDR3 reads CASTLGRGPKGNQPQHF. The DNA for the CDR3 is TGTGCCAGCACCCTGGGTAGGGGGCCTAAGGGGAATCAGCCCCAGCATTTT.

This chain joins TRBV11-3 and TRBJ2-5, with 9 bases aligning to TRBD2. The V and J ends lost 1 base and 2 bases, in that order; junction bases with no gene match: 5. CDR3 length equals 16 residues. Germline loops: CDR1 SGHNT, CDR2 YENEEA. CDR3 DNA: TGTGCCAGCAGCTTAGGGTATCTAGCGGGACAAGAGACCCAGTACTTC. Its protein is CASSLGYLAGQETQYF.